Below are 30 T cell receptor beta chains sequenced from a single sample in a study of patients and donors after allogeneic stem cell transplantation. TCRdb recomputed calls from the RT-PCR reads with MiXCR, one row per CDR3 protein. Found here are some 960,000 distinct CDR3 sequences, about a sixth of them singletons; the top ten hold 5.5% to 6.5%. The sample was blood, either unsorted or a sorted T cell fraction (not recorded which). These receptor sequences come from a human donor who was either an allogeneic HSCT recipient or a stem cell or donor lymphocyte infusion donor (not recorded which). It is not recorded whose cells these are; they may come from a transplant donor.

The rearrangement links TRBV20-1 to TRBJ2-4; D is possibly TRBD1 (6 bases). This CDR3 is built from 18 residues. V lost 0 bases to trimming and J lost 3 bases, with 21 bases between them. CDR1 and CDR2 from the germline V gene are DFQATT and SNEGSKA (reference sequence). CDR3 loop: CSARDAAPLQGGKNIQYF. CDR3 nucleotides: TGCAGTGCTAGAGACGCTGCCCCCCTACAGGGTGGCAAAAACATTCAGTACTTC.

This clonotype was observed a handful of times. The chain links TRBV6-1 to TRBJ2-7; either TRBD1 or TRBD2 may fit D (5 bases each). Germline V gives CDR1 MNHNS, CDR2 SASEGT. The ends were cut back, 11 bases at V and 0 bases at J, with 14 bases in the middle. The CDR3 covers 13 residues. CDR3 region: CARPGQSSYEQYF. As DNA, the CDR3 is TGTGCCCGACCGGGGCAGAGCTCCTACGAGCAGTACTTC.

The chain employs TRBV12-3 or TRBV12-4 and TRBJ2-3; TRBD1 matches at 7 bases. The V gene end was trimmed by 5 bases and the J gene end by 5 bases; junction bases not matched to a gene: 7. This CDR3 has 14 amino acids. CDR3: CASSMDRPRDTQYF. The CDR3 nucleotides are TGTGCCAGCAGTATGGACAGGCCCCGAGATACGCAGTATTTT.

This clonotype has ten or more counts. This chain uses TRBV4-1 with TRBJ2-5; D uncertain. Germline V gene sequence: CDR1 MGHRA, CDR2 YSYEKL. This CDR3 is 13 amino acids long. Trimming took off 2 bases at V and 5 bases at J, with 9 bases between the two ends. The CDR3 here is CASSQLILETQYF. As DNA, the CDR3 is TGCGCCAGCAGCCAATTAATACTTGAGACCCAGTACTTC.

The sample holds a few counts of this clonotype. The chain carries TRBV2 and TRBJ2-5; TRBD1 matches at 8 bases. Germline V gene sequence: CDR1 SNHLY, CDR2 FYNNEI. The CDR3 has 14 residues. The V segment lost 8 bases and the J segment 1 base; nucleotides outside the gene matches: 6. Here the CDR3 DNA reads TGTGCCAGCGTAATGGACAGGGCCCAAGAGACCCAGTACTTC. It codes for CASVMDRAQETQYF.

This clonotype was observed many times. This chain joins TRBV10-3 and TRBJ2-3, with a tentative D call TRBD1 (5 bases). The CDR3 spans 14 residues. V lost 3 bases and J lost 1, with 8 bases in between. From germline, CDR1 is ENHRY and CDR2 SYGVKD. CDR3 in amino acids: CAISEGDRTDTQYF. CDR3 DNA: TGTGCCATCAGTGAAGGGGATCGCACAGATACGCAGTATTTT.

This clonotype occurred a few times. The CDR3 loop is CASYLGTGLDEQYF. The CDR3 nucleotides read TGTGCCAGCTACCTTGGGACAGGGCTTGACGAGCAGTACTTC. The chain uses TRBV2 and TRBJ2-7, with TRBD1 matching 9 bases. Per germline, CDR1 SNHLY and CDR2 FYNNEI. The junction had 10 bases not matched to a gene; V was cut back by 8 bases and J by 5 bases. The CDR3 runs to 14 residues.

Only one count was recorded for this clonotype. The rearrangement links TRBV30 to TRBJ2-2; D call uncertain. The germline CDR1 and CDR2 sequences are GTSNPN and SVGIG (reference sequence). The V end was cut by 4 bases, the J end by 1 base, with 7 bases between. The CDR3 totals 13 residues. CDR3 nucleotides: TGTGCCTGGATGAAGTTGAACACCGGGGAGCTGTTTTTT. It encodes CAWMKLNTGELFF.

This clonotype turned up a few times. The V and J genes are TRBV4-3 and TRBJ1-1; 7 positions match TRBD1. The CDR3 contains 16 residues. The V gene end was trimmed by 1 base and the J gene end by 7 bases; junction bases not matched to a gene: 12. Germline CDR1 is LGHNA and CDR2 is YSLEER. CDR3 sequence reads: CASSQGRGQGVNEAFF. In DNA, the CDR3 is TGCGCCAGCAGCCAAGGACGGGGTCAGGGGGTAAATGAAGCTTTCTTT.

This clonotype was counted at least ten times. The chain has TRBV20-1 and TRBJ1-4; TRBD1 agrees at 7 bases. Germline trimming cut 3 bases from V and 8 bases from J; bases unmatched to any gene: 9. CDR3 length: 14 amino acids. Per the germline V gene, CDR1 is DFQATT and CDR2 is SNEGSKA (reference sequence). CDR3 amino acids: CSASSTGRWEKLFF. The CDR3 DNA follows: TGCAGTGCTAGTTCGACAGGGCGATGGGAAAAACTGTTTTTT.

There are a few counts of this clonotype. The chain employs TRBV25-1 and TRBJ1-3; tentative D call: TRBD1 (6 bases). The CDR3 is 15 amino acids. CDR1 MGHDK and CDR2 SYGVNS come from the germline V gene. With 6 bases removed from V and 3 bases from J, the gap between germline ends came to 15 bases. For the CDR3, the DNA is TGTGCCAGCAGGGGTCAGGGGCCTCTTGGAAACACCATATATTTT. Translated: CASRGQGPLGNTIYF.

This clonotype was recorded many times. One junction end disagrees with the germline gene, perhaps due to a read error. The genes are TRBV5-1 and TRBJ2-3; 14 bases are a match to TRBD2. The V gene's germline CDR1 is SGHRS and CDR2 YFSETQ. This CDR3 is built from 15 residues. The DNA of the CDR3 is TGTGCCAGCAGCTTGGGACTAGCGGGAGCAGATACGCAGTATTTT. It yields the protein CASSLGLAGADTQYF.

The chain has TRBV20-1 and TRBJ2-7, with 7 nucleotides matching TRBD1. From germline, CDR1 is DFQATT and CDR2 SNEGSKA (reference sequence). J was trimmed by 2 bases and V by 2 bases; bases with no gene match: 3. This CDR3 has 13 residues. CDR3: CSARKDRTYEQYF. In DNA, the CDR3 is TGCAGTGCTAGAAAGGACAGGACCTACGAGCAGTACTTC.

The V and J genes are TRBV12-3 or TRBV12-4 and TRBJ2-2; D is possibly TRBD1 (6 bases). CDR3 size: 17 residues. V gave up 6 bases and J gave up 3 bases, with 20 bases separating them. In DNA form, the CDR3 reads TGTGCCAGCAGCCCCGGGACAAGAATAACCTACACCGGGGAGCTGTTTTTT. It codes for CASSPGTRITYTGELFF.

This rearrangement joins TRBV10-3 to TRBJ2-2; possible D gene TRBD2, 6 bases. V dropped 8 bases and J dropped 3 bases, with 13 bases sitting between them. This CDR3 has 14 amino acids. Germline V gives CDR1 ENHRY, CDR2 SYGVKD. The CDR3 loop reads CAIGGISDTGELFF. CDR3 coding DNA: TGTGCCATCGGCGGGATTTCGGACACCGGGGAGCTGTTTTTT.

The CDR3 DNA sequence: TGTGCCAGAGCCCGGGCTCCTAACACTGAAGCTTTCTTT. This encodes CARARAPNTEAFF. This chain connects TRBV2 to TRBJ1-1; D is unclear. The CDR3 is 13 residues long. The V gene's germline CDR1 is SNHLY and CDR2 FYNNEI. Deletions cut 9 bases from V and 2 bases from J, with 13 bases between.

This clonotype was counted only a few times. The V and J genes are TRBV4-1 and TRBJ2-2; the D gene could be TRBD1 or TRBD2 (5 bases each). V shed 1 base and J shed 6 bases, with 9 bases lying between them. This CDR3 contains 14 residues. Germline CDR1 reads MGHRA; CDR2 reads YSYEKL. The CDR3 protein is CASSQGGGSGELFF. CDR3 nucleotides: TGCGCCAGCAGCCAAGGTGGGGGATCCGGGGAGCTGTTTTTT.

The CDR3 loop reads CASSFEKGGATQYF. The DNA for the CDR3 is TGTGCCAGCAGTTTTGAGAAAGGGGGCGCGACCCAGTACTTC. The V call is TRBV12-3 or TRBV12-4, the J call TRBJ2-5; 7 bases match TRBD1. The J segment lost 7 bases and the V segment lost 3 bases, leaving 8 bases of the junction unmatched. This CDR3 is built from 14 residues.

This clonotype was counted only a few times. This chain uses TRBV6-2 or TRBV6-3 with TRBJ2-7, with D perhaps assigned TRBD1 or TRBD2 (5 bases each). The CDR3 covers 14 residues. Trimming pared 6 bases from V and 1 base from J, leaving 13 bases between. Looked up from germline, CDR1 is MNHEY and CDR2 is SVGEGT. CDR3 DNA sequence: TGTGCCAGCAGCCGAAGGGACGGTTCCTACGAGCAGTACTTC. It specifies CASSRRDGSYEQYF.

V is TRBV7-3 and J is TRBJ1-5; D might be TRBD1 (5 bases). Germline V lookup: CDR1 SGHTA, CDR2 FQGTGA. With 2 bases removed from V and 4 bases from J, the gap between germline ends came to 12 bases. This CDR3 region has 15 residues. For the CDR3, the DNA is TGTGCCAGCAGCTTAGTGGCAGGGTGGAATCAGCCCCAGCATTTT. Translated, it gives CASSLVAGWNQPQHF.

This chain uses TRBV21-1 with TRBJ1-6; TRBD1, as called in the table, went unchecked against the DNA. TRBV21-1 is labeled a pseudogene. The CDR3 has 15 residues. The chain's CDR3 is CASRVLPGQNSPLHF. The CDR3 nucleotides read TGTGCCAGCAGGGTCCTGCCGGGACAGAATTCACCCCTCCACTTT.

The CDR3, as DNA: TGTGCCAGCAGTTTACTAGTAGTGGGCCAGAATAATTCACCCCTCCACTTT. This gives the protein CASSLLVVGQNNSPLHF. The chain couples TRBV28 to TRBJ1-6; D gene uncertain. Germline V gene data show CDR1 as MDHEN and CDR2 as SYDVKM. The CDR3 totals 17 residues. V was cut by 2 bases and J by 5 bases, with 16 bases left in between.

This clonotype was counted a few times. The chain joins TRBV24-1 to TRBJ2-3, with no clear D. The CDR3 spans 14 residues. Germline V gives CDR1 KGHDR, CDR2 SFDVKD. V lost 1 base and J lost 3, with 7 bases in between. The CDR3 DNA sequence: TGTGCCACCAGTGATTTAGTTGGGACAGATACGCAGTATTTT. Translation gives CATSDLVGTDTQYF.

The chain links TRBV5-4 to TRBJ2-5; 9 nucleotides agree with TRBD1. With V trimmed by 4 bases and J by 3 bases, 4 bases remained unmatched. The length of the CDR3 is 14 residues. Germline V gene data show CDR1 as SGHNT and CDR2 as YYREEE (reference sequence). CDR3 residues: CASSGQGREETQYF. DNA of the CDR3: TGTGCCAGCAGCGGACAGGGGCGCGAAGAGACCCAGTACTTC.

This clonotype has a handful of counts. The chain couples TRBV3-1 to TRBJ2-7; 9 bases line up with TRBD2. With 0 bases clipped from V and 3 bases from J, the junction kept 9 bases outside the gene matches. Germline V gene data show CDR1 as LGHDT and CDR2 as YNNKEL (reference sequence). The CDR3 extends over 17 amino acids. The CDR3 region is CASSQDRRPAGGYEQYF. The CDR3 nucleotides are TGTGCCAGCAGCCAAGATAGGAGGCCAGCGGGAGGCTACGAGCAGTACTTC.

In this sample, this clonotype turned up a few times. V is TRBV5-1 and J is TRBJ1-3; the D gene is possibly TRBD1 (5 bases). CDR1 SGHRS and CDR2 YFSETQ come from the germline V gene. CDR3 size: 16 residues. Trimming took 0 bases from V and 0 from J, leaving 10 bases between them. The CDR3 region has the DNA TGCGCCAGCAGCTTGGAGGGGAGCATCTCTGGAAACACCATATATTTT. This encodes CASSLEGSISGNTIYF.

This clonotype has more than one count but fewer than ten. V and J are TRBV18 and TRBJ2-7; D call uncertain. V lost 3 bases, J lost 3 bases, and 9 bases lay in between. This CDR3 has 13 amino acids. Germline V gene data show CDR1 as KGHSH and CDR2 as LQKENI. The CDR3 DNA sequence: TGTGCCAGCTCACCTAGCAATTACTACGAGCAGTACTTC. Its protein product is CASSPSNYYEQYF. Supplemented by reference TRBV18 and TRBJ2-7, the full variable domain reads NAGVMQNPRHLVRRRGQEARLRCSPMKGHSHVYWYRQLPEEGLKFMVYLQKENIIDESGMPKERFSAEFPKEGPSILRIQQVVRGDSAAYFCASSPSNYYEQYFGPGTRLTVT.

This clonotype has a handful of counts. The chain recombines TRBV7-3 with TRBJ2-1; no clear D. This CDR3 is 15 amino acids long. Trimming removed 6 bases from V and 1 base from J, with 13 bases in between. Germline V lookup: CDR1 SGHTA, CDR2 FQGTGA. The CDR3 loop is CASSPRPFSYNEQFF. For the CDR3, the DNA is TGTGCCAGCAGTCCCCGGCCTTTTTCCTACAATGAGCAGTTCTTC.

The chain uses TRBV5-6 and TRBJ2-6, with D perhaps matching TRBD1 (5 bases). Per the germline V gene, CDR1 is SGHDT and CDR2 is YYEEEE. V dropped 2 bases and J dropped 2 bases, with 8 bases sitting between them. The CDR3 is 15 residues long. CDR3 DNA sequence: TGTGCCAGCAGCTTTACCAGGGCTGGGGCCAACGTCCTGACTTTC. Residues: CASSFTRAGANVLTF.

J is TRBJ2-1 and V is TRBV29-1, with TRBD2 matching 13 bases. The V gene end was trimmed by 6 bases and the J gene end by 7 bases; junction bases not matched to a gene: 9. This CDR3 region has 15 residues. Germline V lookup: CDR1 SQVTM, CDR2 ANQGSEA. CDR3 coding DNA: TGCAGCGTGAGGCCGCCGGGACTAGCGGGGAATGAGCAGTTCTTC. Its translation: CSVRPPGLAGNEQFF.